The TCR beta chain described here comes from a study of blood T cell repertoires in COVID-19. Turning to the study itself: Samples came from the United States, Italy and Spain, spanning acute and convalescent COVID-19. Sample material is recorded as cDNA or gDNA derived from T cells, B-cell-depleted T cells, or PBMCs.

Per the study methods: Reference gene primers were amplified, and this amplification served to estimate nucleated cell counts. The protocol was immunoSEQ multiplex PCR, while the TCRdb copy is restricted to in-frame clones and leaves out a portion. V and J calls and clone size are given by that table; D and trimming were obtained from the DNA. The profile shows approximately 180,000 clones, 88% of them singletons. This clone was seen just once. Germline lookup yields CDR1 SEHNR and CDR2 FQNEAQ (reference sequence). V shed 6 bases and J shed 3 bases, with 14 bases lying between them. The CDR3 totals 14 residues.

The sequencing sample was made of peripheral blood. This TCR was recovered from a human donor in a cohort sampled during active COVID-19. The chain has TRBV7-9 and TRBJ1-2; no clear D. CDR3 residues: CASSQTQNHYGYTF. CDR3 bases: TGTGCCAGCAGTCAAACCCAGAACCACTATGGCTACACCTTC.